Below are 13 T cell receptor beta chains sequenced from a single sample in a study of T cells and copy number aberrations in small-cell lung cancer. The repertoire was sequenced with immunoSEQ multiplex PCR; TCRdb's copy has only in-frame clones and lacks some. In the table there are fewer than 900 clones, 86% of which are singletons. Sequencing was carried out using tumor tissue. The receptors stem from a man aged 55 to 70 with small cell lung cancer.

The rearrangement links TRBV18 to TRBJ2-1; unclear D gene. V lost 3 bases to trimming and J lost 9 bases, with 12 bases between them. CDR1 is KGHSH, CDR2 LQKENI, per germline. The CDR3 contains 13 residues. CDR3 in DNA: TGTGCCAGCTCACCCCTTGGCCGTGGTGAGCAGTTCTTC. This sequence encodes CASSPLGRGEQFF. Combining the CDR3 with reference TRBV18 and TRBJ2-1 gives the whole variable domain NAGVMQNPRHLVRRRGQEARLRCSPMKGHSHVYWYRQLPEEGLKFMVYLQKENIIDESGMPKERFSAEFPKEGPSILRIQQVVRGDSAAYFCASSPLGRGEQFFGPGTRLTVL.

The CDR3 sequence is CASVRETEQYF. The CDR3, as DNA: TGTGCCAGTGTAAGGGAGACCGAGCAGTACTTC. The chain combines TRBV28 with TRBJ2-7; possibly TRBD2 for D (5 bases). The V gene's germline CDR1 is MDHEN and CDR2 SYDVKM. The V end was cut by 9 bases, the J end by 6 bases, with 12 bases between. CDR3 length: 11 amino acids.

A word on this clone: Other DNA variants within this sample encode the same CDR3. V and J are TRBV7-2 and TRBJ2-5; 8 bases align to TRBD1. V lost 4 bases to trimming and J lost 4 bases; unmatched junction nucleotides: 8. The CDR3 sequence is 15 residues long. Germline V lookup: CDR1 SGHTA, CDR2 FQGNSA. This chain's CDR3 is CASSSQGAGGETQYF. CDR3 coding DNA: TGTGCCAGCAGCTCTCAGGGGGCTGGAGGAGAGACCCAGTACTTC.

The gene calls are TRBV4-1 and TRBJ2-6; weak D call: TRBD2 (6 bases). The CDR3 is 18 residues long. V was shortened by 0 bases and J by 1 base, with 13 bases between the two germline ends. The germline V gene encodes CDR1 MGHRA and CDR2 YSYEKL. The CDR3 region has the DNA TGCGCCAGCAGCCAAGATAGCGGCAGGGCTTCTGGGGCCAACGTCCTGACTTTC. Encoded protein: CASSQDSGRASGANVLTF.

Here the CDR3 reads CAPLRAQENTEAFF. CDR3 sequence (DNA): TGTGCCCCTTTGAGGGCTCAGGAGAACACTGAAGCTTTCTTT. The rearrangement uses TRBV28 and TRBJ1-1; D not certain. This CDR3 region has 14 residues. Germline lookup yields CDR1 MDHEN and CDR2 SYDVKM. The germline V and J ends were trimmed by 11 bases and 1 base, with 17 bases remaining between them.

The CDR3 region is CASSPRPGIGADTQYF. CDR3 bases: TGTGCCAGCTCACCCCGACCGGGGATAGGCGCAGATACGCAGTATTTT. The chain couples TRBV18 to TRBJ2-3; weak D call: TRBD2 (5 bases). The CDR3 covers 16 residues. The V end lost 3 bases, the J end lost 4 bases, and 17 bases lay between the germline ends. Germline V gives CDR1 KGHSH, CDR2 LQKENI.

The chain employs TRBV6-1 and TRBJ1-4; perhaps TRBD1 as D (5 bases). Germline V gene sequence: CDR1 MNHNS, CDR2 SASEGT. This CDR3 contains 15 residues. Trimming cost V 3 bases and J 4 bases, with 12 bases left between them. The CDR3 loop is CASSESGGDNEKLFF. CDR3 DNA: TGTGCCAGCAGTGAGTCGGGGGGAGATAATGAAAAACTGTTTTTT.

The V and J genes are TRBV7-2 and TRBJ2-7; D is undetermined. Germline loops: CDR1 SGHTA, CDR2 FQGNSA. The CDR3 consists of 13 residues. V was cut by 7 bases and J by 1 base, with 11 bases left in between. CDR3 nucleotide sequence: TGTGCCAGCAAAGCGCCCGTTTCCTACGAGCAGTACTTC. Translation gives CASKAPVSYEQYF.

The chain links TRBV5-6 to TRBJ2-1; 9 positions agree with TRBD1. The CDR3 consists of 15 residues. Unmatched junction bases numbered 10, after V lost 4 bases and J lost 8 bases. CDR1 is SGHDT and CDR2 is YYEEEE in the germline V gene. DNA for the CDR3: TGTGCCAGCAGCCTAGGAGGGACAGGGTTGGATGAGCAGTTCTTC. Protein product: CASSLGGTGLDEQFF.

V and J are TRBV5-1 and TRBJ2-3, with 11 bases identical to TRBD2. Germline CDR1 SGHRS, CDR2 YFSETQ. This CDR3 is 14 amino acids long. With 3 bases clipped from V and 10 bases from J, the junction kept 7 bases outside the gene matches. DNA for the CDR3: TGCGCCAGCAGCTCCTTAGCGGGAGGGGGGGCGCAGTATTTT. Its translation: CASSSLAGGGAQYF.

CDR3 sequence reads: CASTPTGLNTEAFF. The DNA for the CDR3 is TGTGCCAGCACCCCGACGGGGTTGAACACTGAAGCTTTCTTT. This chain connects TRBV6-6 to TRBJ1-1; D gene uncertain. This CDR3 is 14 amino acids long. V lost 7 bases to trimming and J lost 0 bases, with 12 bases between them. The germline V gene has CDR1 MNHNY and CDR2 SVGAGI (reference sequence).

This sequence joins TRBV11-1 and TRBJ1-1; D is perhaps TRBD1 (6 bases). Trimming removed 4 bases at V and 11 bases at J, with 17 bases between. CDR1 is SGHAT and CDR2 is FQDESV in the germline V gene (reference sequence). This CDR3 region has 13 residues. The CDR3 protein is CASSSGTLSAAFF. The CDR3 coding sequence is TGTGCCAGCAGCTCCGGGACACTCTCCGCTGCTTTCTTT.

This chain joins TRBV15 and TRBJ2-1; D is possibly TRBD2 (5 bases). The V end was cut by 1 base, the J end by 7 bases, with 5 bases between. The CDR3 has 12 residues. Germline assignment: CDR1 LNHNV and CDR2 YYDKDF (reference sequence). This CDR3 is CATSRGGNEQFF. In DNA form, the CDR3 reads TGTGCCACCAGCAGAGGAGGGAATGAGCAGTTCTTC.